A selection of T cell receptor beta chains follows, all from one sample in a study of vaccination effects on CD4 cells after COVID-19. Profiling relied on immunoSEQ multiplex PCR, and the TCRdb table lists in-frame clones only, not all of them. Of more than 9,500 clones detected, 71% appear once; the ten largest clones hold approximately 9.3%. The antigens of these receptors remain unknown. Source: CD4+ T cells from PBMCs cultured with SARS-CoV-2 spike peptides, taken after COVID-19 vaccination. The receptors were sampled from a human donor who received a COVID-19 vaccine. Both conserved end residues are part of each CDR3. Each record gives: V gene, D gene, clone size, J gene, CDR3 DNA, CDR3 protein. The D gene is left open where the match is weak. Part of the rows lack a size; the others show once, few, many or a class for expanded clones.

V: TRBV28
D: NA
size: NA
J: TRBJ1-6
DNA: TGTGCCAGCCTTCGGGTTTATAATTCACCCCTCCACTTT
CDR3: CASLRVYNSPLHF

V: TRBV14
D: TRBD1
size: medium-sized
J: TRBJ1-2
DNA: TGTGCCAGCAGCGCTCGGCAGGGGGGGTTTGGCTACACCTTC
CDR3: CASSARQGGFGYTF

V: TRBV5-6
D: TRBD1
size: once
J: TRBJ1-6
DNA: TGTGCCAGCAGCTCCGGGACAGCAAATAATTCACCCCTCCACTTT
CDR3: CASSSGTANNSPLHF

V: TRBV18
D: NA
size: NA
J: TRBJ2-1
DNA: TGTGCCAGCTCACCACGGGCTAGCCGAGATGAGCAGTTCTTC
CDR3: CASSPRASRDEQFF

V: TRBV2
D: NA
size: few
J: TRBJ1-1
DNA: TGTGCCAGCAGTCCCCGGACGGTGAACACTGAAGCTTTCTTT
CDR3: CASSPRTVNTEAFF

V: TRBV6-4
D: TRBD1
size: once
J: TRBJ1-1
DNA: TGTGCCAGCAGTGCAGGGGGCGCGTCCGCTGAAGCTTTCTTT
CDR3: CASSAGGASAEAFF

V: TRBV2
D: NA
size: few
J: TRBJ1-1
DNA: TGTGCCAGCAGTGAATTCACTGAAGCTTTCTTT
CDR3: CASSEFTEAFF

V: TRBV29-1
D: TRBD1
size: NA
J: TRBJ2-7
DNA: TGCAGCGTCGGGACAGGGTTCCTTGGAACCTACGAGCAGTACTTC
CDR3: CSVGTGFLGTYEQYF

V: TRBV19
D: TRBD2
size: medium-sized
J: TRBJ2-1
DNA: TGTGCCAGCGCCAGGGAACTAGCGGGGTACAATGAGCAGTTCTTC
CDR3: CASARELAGYNEQFF

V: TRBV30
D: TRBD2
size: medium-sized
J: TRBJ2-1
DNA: TGTGCCTGGAGCGGACTAGCGGGAGAGGGCTACAATGAGCAGTTCTTC
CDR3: CAWSGLAGEGYNEQFF

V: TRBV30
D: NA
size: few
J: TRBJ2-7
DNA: TGTGCCTGGGGAGGGGGTTCCTACGAGCAGTACTTC
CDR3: CAWGGGSYEQYF

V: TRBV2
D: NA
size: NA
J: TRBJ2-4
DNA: TGTGCCAGCAGCCGGACTGCCCCTCCAAATAACATTCAGTACTTC
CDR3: CASSRTAPPNNIQYF

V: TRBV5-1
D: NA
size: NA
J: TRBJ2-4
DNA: TGCGCCAGCAGCTCGGCGGGAAACATTCAGTACTTC
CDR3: CASSSAGNIQYF

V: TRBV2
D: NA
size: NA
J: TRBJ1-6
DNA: TGTGCCAGCAGTAGGGACGCCAGCTCCTATAATTCACCCCTCCACTTT
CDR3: CASSRDASSYNSPLHF

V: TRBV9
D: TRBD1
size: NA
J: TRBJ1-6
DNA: TGTGCCAGCAGCCTAACAGACAGGGACTGGGATTCACCCCTCCACTTT
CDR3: CASSLTDRDWDSPLHF

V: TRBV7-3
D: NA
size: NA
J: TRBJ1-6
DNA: TGTGCCAGCAGCTTAGCAGGGTTCTATAATTCACCCCTCCACTTT
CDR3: CASSLAGFYNSPLHF

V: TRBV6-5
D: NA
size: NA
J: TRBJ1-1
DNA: TGTGCCAGCAGTTACCGGGCCCGGAGGACTGAAGCTTTCTTT
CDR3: CASSYRARRTEAFF